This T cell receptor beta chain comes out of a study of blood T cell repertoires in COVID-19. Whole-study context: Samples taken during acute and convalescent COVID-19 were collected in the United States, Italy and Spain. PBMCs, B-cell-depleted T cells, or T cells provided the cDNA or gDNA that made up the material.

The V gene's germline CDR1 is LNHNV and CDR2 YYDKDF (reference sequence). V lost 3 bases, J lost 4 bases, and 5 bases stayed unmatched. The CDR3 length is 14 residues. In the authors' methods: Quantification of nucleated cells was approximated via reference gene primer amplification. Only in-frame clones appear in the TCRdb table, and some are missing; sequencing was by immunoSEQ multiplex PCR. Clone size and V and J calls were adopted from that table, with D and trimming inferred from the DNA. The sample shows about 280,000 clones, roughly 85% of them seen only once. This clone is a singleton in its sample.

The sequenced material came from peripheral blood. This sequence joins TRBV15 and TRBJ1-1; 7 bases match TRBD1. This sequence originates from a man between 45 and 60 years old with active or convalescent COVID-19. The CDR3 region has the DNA TGTGCCACCAGCAGGAGTAACAGGGGCACTGAAGCTTTCTTT. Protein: CATSRSNRGTEAFF. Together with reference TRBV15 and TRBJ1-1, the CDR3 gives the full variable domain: DAMVIQNPRYQVTQFGKPVTLSCSQTLNHNVMYWYQQKSSQAPKLLFHYYDKDFNNEADTPDNFQSRRPNTSFCFLDIRSPGLGDTAMYLCATSRSNRGTEAFFGQGTRLTVV.